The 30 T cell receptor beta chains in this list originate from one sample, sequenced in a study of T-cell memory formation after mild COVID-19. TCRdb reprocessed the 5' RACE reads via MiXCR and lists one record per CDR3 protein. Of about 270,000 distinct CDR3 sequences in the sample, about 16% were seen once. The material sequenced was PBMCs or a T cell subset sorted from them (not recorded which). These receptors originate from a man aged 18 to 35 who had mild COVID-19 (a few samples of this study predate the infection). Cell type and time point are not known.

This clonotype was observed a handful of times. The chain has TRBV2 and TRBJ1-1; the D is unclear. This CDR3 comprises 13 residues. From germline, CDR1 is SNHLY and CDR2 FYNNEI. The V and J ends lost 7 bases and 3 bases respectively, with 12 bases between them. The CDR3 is CASTTRLDTEAFF. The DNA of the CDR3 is TGTGCCAGCACCACCCGTCTGGACACTGAAGCTTTCTTT.

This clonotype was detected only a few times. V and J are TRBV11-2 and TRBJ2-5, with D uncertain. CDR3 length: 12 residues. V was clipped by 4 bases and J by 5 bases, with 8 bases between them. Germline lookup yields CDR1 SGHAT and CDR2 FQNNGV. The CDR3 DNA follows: TGTGCCAGCAGCTGGTCCCTGGAGACCCAGTACTTC. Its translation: CASSWSLETQYF.

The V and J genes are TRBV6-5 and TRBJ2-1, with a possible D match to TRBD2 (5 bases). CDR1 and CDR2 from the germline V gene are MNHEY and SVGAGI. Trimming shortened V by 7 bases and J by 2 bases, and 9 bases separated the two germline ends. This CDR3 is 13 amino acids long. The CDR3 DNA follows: TGTGCCAGCACCCCCGGGACCTACAATGAGCAGTTCTTC. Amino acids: CASTPGTYNEQFF.

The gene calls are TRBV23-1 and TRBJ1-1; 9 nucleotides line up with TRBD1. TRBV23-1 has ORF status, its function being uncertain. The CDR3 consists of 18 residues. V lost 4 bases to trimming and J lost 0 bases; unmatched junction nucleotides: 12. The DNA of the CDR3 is TGCGCCAGCAGTCGTGCCCCCCGGGACAGGGACATGAACACTGAAGCTTTCTTT. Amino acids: CASSRAPRDRDMNTEAFF.

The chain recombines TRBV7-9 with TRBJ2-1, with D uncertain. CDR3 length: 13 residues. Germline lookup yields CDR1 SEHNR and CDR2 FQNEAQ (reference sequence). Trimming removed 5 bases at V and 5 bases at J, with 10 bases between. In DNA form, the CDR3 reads TGTGCCAGCAGCGTGGACGGTCACAATGAGCAGTTCTTC. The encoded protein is CASSVDGHNEQFF.

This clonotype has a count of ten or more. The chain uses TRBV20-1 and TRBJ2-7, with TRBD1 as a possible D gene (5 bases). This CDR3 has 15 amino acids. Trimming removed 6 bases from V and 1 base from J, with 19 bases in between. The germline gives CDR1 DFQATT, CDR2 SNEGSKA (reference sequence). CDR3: CSASTPYGQSYEQYV. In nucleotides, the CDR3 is TGCAGTGCCAGCACTCCTTATGGACAATCCTACGAGCAGTACGTC.

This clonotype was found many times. CDR3 sequence: CASSQRLAGGTDTQYF. CDR3 coding DNA: TGCGCCAGCAGCCAACGTTTAGCGGGGGGCACAGATACGCAGTATTTT. The chain combines TRBV4-1 with TRBJ2-3; TRBD2 aligns across 9 bases. Germline CDR1 MGHRA, CDR2 YSYEKL. The V and J ends lost 2 bases and 1 base, in that order; junction bases with no gene match: 4. The CDR3 is 16 amino acids.

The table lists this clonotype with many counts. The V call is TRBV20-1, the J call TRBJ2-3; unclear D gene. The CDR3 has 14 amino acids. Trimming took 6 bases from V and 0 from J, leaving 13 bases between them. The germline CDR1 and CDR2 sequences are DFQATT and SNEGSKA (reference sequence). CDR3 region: CSAGSGVSTDTQYF. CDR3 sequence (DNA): TGCAGTGCCGGGTCCGGCGTAAGCACAGATACGCAGTATTTT.

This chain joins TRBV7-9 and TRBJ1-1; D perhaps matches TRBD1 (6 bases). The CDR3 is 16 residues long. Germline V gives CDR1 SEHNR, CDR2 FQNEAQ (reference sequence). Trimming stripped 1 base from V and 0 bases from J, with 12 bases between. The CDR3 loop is CASSLGGQGMNTEAFF. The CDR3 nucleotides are TGTGCCAGCAGCTTAGGGGGACAAGGGATGAACACTGAAGCTTTCTTT.

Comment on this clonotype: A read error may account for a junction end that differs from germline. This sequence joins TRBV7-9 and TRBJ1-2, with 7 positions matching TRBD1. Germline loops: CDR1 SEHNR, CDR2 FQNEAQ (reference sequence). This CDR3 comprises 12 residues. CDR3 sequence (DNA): TGTGCCAGCAGCCCACGGACAGGTCCAACCTACTTC. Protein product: CASSPRTGPTYF.

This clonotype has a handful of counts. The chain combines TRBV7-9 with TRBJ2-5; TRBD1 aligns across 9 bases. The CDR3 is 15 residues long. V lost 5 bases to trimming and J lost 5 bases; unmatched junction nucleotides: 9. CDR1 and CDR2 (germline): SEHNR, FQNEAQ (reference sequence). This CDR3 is CASSENRGRGETQYF. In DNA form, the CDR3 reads TGTGCCAGCAGCGAGAACAGGGGGCGCGGGGAGACCCAGTACTTC.

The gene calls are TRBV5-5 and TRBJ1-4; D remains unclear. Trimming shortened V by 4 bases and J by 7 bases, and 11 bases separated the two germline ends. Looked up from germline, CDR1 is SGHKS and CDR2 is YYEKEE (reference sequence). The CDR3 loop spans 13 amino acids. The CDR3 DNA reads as TGTGCCAGCAGCGTTGCTGACCTTGAAAAACTGTTTTTT. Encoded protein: CASSVADLEKLFF.

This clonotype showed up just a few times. The CDR3 nucleotides read TGCGCCAGCAGGGGGCAGAACGAGCAGTACTTC. Amino acid sequence: CASRGQNEQYF. The chain employs TRBV5-1 and TRBJ2-7; TRBD1 is a possible D gene (5 bases). From germline, CDR1 is SGHRS and CDR2 YFSETQ. The CDR3 extends over 11 amino acids. V was cut by 5 bases and J by 5 bases, with 8 bases left in between.

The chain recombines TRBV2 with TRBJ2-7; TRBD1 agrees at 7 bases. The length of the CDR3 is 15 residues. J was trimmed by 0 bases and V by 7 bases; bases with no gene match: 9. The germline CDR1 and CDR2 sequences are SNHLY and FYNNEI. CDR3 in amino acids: CASTYRTGTSYEQYV. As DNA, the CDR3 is TGTGCCAGCACGTATCGGACAGGAACCTCCTACGAGCAGTACGTC.

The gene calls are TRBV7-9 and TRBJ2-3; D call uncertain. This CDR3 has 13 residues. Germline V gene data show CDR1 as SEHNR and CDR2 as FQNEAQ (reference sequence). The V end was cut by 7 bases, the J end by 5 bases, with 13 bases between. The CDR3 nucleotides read TGTGCCAGCATCCCAACGTCTGTAGATACGCAGTATTTT. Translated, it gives CASIPTSVDTQYF.

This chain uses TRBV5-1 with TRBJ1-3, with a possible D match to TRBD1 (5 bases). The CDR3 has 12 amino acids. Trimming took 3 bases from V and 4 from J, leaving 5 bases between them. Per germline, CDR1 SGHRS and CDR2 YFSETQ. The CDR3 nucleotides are TGCGCCAGCAGCTGGGACGGAAACACCATATATTTT. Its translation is CASSWDGNTIYF.

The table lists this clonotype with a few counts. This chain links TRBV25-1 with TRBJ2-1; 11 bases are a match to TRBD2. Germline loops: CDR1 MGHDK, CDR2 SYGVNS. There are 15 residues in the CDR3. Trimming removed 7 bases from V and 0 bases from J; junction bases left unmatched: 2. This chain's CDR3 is CASTSGGSSYNEQFF. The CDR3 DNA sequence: TGTGCCAGCACTAGCGGGGGGAGCTCCTACAATGAGCAGTTCTTC.

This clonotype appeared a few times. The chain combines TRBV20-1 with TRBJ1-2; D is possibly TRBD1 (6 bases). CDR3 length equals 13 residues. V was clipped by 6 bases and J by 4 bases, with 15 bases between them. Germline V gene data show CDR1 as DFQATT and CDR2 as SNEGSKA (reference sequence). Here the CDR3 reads CSATGHGGYGYTF. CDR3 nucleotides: TGCAGTGCCACAGGGCATGGAGGCTATGGCTACACCTTC.

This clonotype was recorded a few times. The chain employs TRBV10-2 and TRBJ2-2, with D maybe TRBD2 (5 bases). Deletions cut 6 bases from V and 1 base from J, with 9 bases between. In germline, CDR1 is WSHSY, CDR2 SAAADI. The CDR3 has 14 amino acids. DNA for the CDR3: TGCGCCAGCAGATACCGGGGGAACACCGGGGAGCTGTTTTTT. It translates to CASRYRGNTGELFF.

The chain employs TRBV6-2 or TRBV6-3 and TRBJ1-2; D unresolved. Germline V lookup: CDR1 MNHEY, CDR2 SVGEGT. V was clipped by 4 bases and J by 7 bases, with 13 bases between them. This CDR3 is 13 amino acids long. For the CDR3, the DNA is TGTGCCAGCAGTTGGAGGGATTCTGGTGGCTACACCTTC. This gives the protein CASSWRDSGGYTF.

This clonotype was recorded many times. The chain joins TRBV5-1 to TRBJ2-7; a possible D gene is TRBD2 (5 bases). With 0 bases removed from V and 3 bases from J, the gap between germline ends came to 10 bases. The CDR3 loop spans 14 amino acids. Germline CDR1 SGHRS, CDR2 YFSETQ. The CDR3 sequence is CASSLGEIIYEQYF. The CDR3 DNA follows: TGCGCCAGCAGCTTGGGGGAGATTATCTACGAGCAGTACTTC.

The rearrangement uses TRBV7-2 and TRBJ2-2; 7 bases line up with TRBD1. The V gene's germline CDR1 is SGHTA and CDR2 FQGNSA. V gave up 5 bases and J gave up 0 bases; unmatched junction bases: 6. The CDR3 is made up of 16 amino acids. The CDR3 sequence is CASSARQGANTGELFF. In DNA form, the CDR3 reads TGTGCCAGCAGCGCCCGACAGGGAGCGAACACCGGGGAGCTGTTTTTT.

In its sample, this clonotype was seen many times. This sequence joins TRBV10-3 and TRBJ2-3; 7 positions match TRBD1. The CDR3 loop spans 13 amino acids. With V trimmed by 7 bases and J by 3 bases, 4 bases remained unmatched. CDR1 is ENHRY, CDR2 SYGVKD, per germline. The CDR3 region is CAIKGRGTDTQYF. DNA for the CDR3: TGTGCCATCAAGGGCAGGGGGACAGATACGCAGTATTTT.

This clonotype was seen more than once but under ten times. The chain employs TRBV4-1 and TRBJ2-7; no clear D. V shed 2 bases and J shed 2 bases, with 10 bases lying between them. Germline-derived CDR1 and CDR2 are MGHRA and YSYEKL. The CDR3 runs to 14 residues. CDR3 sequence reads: CASSQTQETYEQYV. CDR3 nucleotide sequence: TGCGCCAGCAGCCAAACTCAGGAAACCTACGAGCAGTACGTC.

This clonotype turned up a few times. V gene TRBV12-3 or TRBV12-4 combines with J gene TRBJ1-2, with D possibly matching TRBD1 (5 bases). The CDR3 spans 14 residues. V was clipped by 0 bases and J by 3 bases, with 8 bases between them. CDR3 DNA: TGTGCCAGCAGTTTAGCAGGGGATCACTATGGCTACACCTTC. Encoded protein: CASSLAGDHYGYTF.

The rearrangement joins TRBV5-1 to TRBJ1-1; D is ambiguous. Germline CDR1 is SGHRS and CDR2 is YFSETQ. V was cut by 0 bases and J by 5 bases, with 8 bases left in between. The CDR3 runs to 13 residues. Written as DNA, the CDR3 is TGCGCCAGCAGCTTGGGACATAGGACTGAAGCTTTCTTT. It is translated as CASSLGHRTEAFF.

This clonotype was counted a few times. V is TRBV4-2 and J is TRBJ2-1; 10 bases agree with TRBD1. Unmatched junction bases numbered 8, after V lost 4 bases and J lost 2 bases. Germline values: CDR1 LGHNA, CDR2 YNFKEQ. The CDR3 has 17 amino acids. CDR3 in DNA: TGTGCCAGCAGCCGCTACTTGGGACAGGGGACCTACAATGAGCAGTTCTTC. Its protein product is CASSRYLGQGTYNEQFF.

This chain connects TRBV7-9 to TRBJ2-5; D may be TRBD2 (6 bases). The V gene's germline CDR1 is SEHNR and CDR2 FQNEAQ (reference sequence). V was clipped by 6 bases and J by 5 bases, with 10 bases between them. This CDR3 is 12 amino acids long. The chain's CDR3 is CASRPAGETQYF. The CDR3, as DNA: TGTGCCAGCAGGCCTGCGGGGGAGACCCAGTACTTC. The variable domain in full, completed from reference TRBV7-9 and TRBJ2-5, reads DTGVSQNPRHKITKRGQNVTFRCDPISEHNRLYWYRQTLGQGPEFLTYFQNEAQLEKSRLLSDRFSAERPKGSFSTLEIQRTEQGDSAMYLCASRPAGETQYFGPGTRLLVL.

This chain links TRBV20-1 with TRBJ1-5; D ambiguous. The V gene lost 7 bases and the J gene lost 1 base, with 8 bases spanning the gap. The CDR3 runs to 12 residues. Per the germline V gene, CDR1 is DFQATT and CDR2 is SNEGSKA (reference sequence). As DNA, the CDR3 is TGCAGTGTAGGGTCGAGCAATCAGCCCCAGCATTTT. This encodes CSVGSSNQPQHF.

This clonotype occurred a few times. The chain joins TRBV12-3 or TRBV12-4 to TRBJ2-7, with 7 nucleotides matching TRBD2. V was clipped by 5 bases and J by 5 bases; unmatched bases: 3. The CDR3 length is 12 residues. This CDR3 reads CASSASGDEQYF. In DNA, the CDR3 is TGTGCCAGCAGTGCCAGCGGGGACGAGCAGTACTTC.